Below are 5 T cell receptor beta chains sequenced from a single sample in a study of shared clonotypes between healthy human individuals. Positive CCR7 selection of CD45RO-negative cells yielded the naive CD8 cells, and terminally differentiated effector memory CD45RA+ cells were excluded. Sequencing used immunoSEQ multiplex PCR; TCRdb keeps in-frame clones, though not all of them. There are approximately 2,200,000 clones in the sample; approximately 94% occur only once, and 1.5% to 2% lies in the top ten. Source material: naive CD8+ T cells from PBMCs. The receptors stem from a young man in good health. Some clones in this sample may be carry-over from other donors' samples.

J is TRBJ2-7 and V is TRBV7-8; 8 bases are a match to TRBD2. This CDR3 has 14 residues. Looked up from germline, CDR1 is SGHVS and CDR2 is FQNEAQ. V lost 2 bases and J lost 7; bases outside the gene matches: 7. CDR3 bases: TGTGCCAGCAGCTTATCTCGGACTAGCTGGGAGCAGTACTTC. It encodes CASSLSRTSWEQYF.

The chain joins TRBV19 to TRBJ2-7, with a tentative D call TRBD1 (5 bases). CDR1 LNHDA and CDR2 SQIVND come from the germline V gene (reference sequence). This CDR3 region has 14 residues. The V and J ends lost 5 bases and 0 bases respectively, with 11 bases between them. CDR3 residues: CASSFRTISYEQYF. The CDR3 region has the DNA TGTGCCAGTAGTTTCAGGACAATCTCCTACGAGCAGTACTTC.

The J gene is TRBJ2-7, the V gene TRBV27; D is undetermined. V lost 2 bases, J lost 2 bases, and 10 bases lay in between. The CDR3 runs 14 residues. CDR1 MNHEY and CDR2 SMNVEV come from the germline V gene (reference sequence). Here the CDR3 DNA reads TGTGCCAGCAGTTTAGAAGCCGGAACCTACGAGCAGTACTTC. The encoded protein is CASSLEAGTYEQYF.

The rearrangement joins TRBV27 to TRBJ2-1; D possibly matches TRBD1 or TRBD2 (6 bases each). CDR3 length: 15 amino acids. CDR1 and CDR2 (germline): MNHEY, SMNVEV (reference sequence). Trimming cost V 8 bases and J 5 bases, with 19 bases left between them. The CDR3: CASSPGTRGHNEQFF. The DNA of the CDR3 is TGTGCCAGCTCGCCCGGGACCCGGGGGCACAATGAGCAGTTCTTC.

The chain recombines TRBV2 with TRBJ1-3; no definite D call. The CDR3 runs to 17 residues. The V and J ends lost 6 bases and 0 bases respectively, with 18 bases between them. Germline V gives CDR1 SNHLY, CDR2 FYNNEI. The CDR3: CASSSGPPSFSGNTIYF. The CDR3 coding sequence is TGTGCCAGCAGCTCCGGGCCACCCTCCTTCTCTGGAAACACCATATATTTT. Full variable domain (missing parts from reference TRBV2 and TRBJ1-3): EPEVTQTPSHQVTQMGQEVILRCVPISNHLYFYWYRQILGQKVEFLVSFYNNEISEKSEIFDDQFSVERPDGSNFTLKIRSTKLEDSAMYFCASSSGPPSFSGNTIYFGEGSWLTVV.